In its sample, the clone carrying this T cell receptor (beta chain) was seen a few times. Time point: sample taken at primary tumor resection. Unsorted whole RNA samples from tumor, nontumor lung or frozen PBMC were sequenced. A total of under 80 untreated early-stage non-small cell lung cancer patients served as donors. The record originates from a study of spatial heterogeneity in lung cancer. The library protocol tagged each TCR cDNA with a unique molecular identifier. TCRdb processed the 5' RACE reads anew with MiXCR; each CDR3 protein has one entry. The sample consists of 28,000 or so distinct CDR3 sequences, 8.4% of them appearing once. The germline V gene has CDR1 GTSNPN and CDR2 SVGIG (reference sequence). There are 12 residues in the CDR3. V lost 4 bases and J 5 bases, leaving 11 bases between the germline ends.

The V and J genes are TRBV30 and TRBJ1-1; no reliable D call. The material sequenced was PBMCs, taken at surgery. The clonotype comes from a female donor with early-stage non-small cell lung cancer. This chain's CDR3 is CAWNGGGTEAFF. The CDR3, as DNA: TGTGCCTGGAACGGTGGAGGTACTGAAGCTTTCTTT.